A single sample is the source of the 27 T cell receptor beta chains below, sequenced in a study of blood T cell repertoires in COVID-19. Produced via immunoSEQ multiplex PCR; TCRdb's table is partial and in-frame only. The sample has tens of thousands of clones, 82% seen once. Sequencing used peripheral blood. These receptors were collected from a woman in her sixties with acute or convalescent COVID-19.

The chain carries TRBV28 and TRBJ1-5; possible D gene TRBD1, 5 bases. The germline CDR1 and CDR2 sequences are MDHEN and SYDVKM. The V end lost 3 bases, the J end lost 14 bases, and 11 bases lay between the germline ends. CDR3 length: 11 amino acids. CDR3 sequence reads: CASSLSGKEHF. In DNA, the CDR3 is TGTGCCAGCAGTTTGTCAGGGAAGGAGCATTTT.

This clone was recorded a few times. The chain carries TRBV10-1 and TRBJ2-2, with D unclear. This CDR3 is 14 amino acids long. V was clipped by 5 bases and J by 1 base, with 8 bases between them. Germline V gene data show CDR1 as WNHNN and CDR2 as SYGVQD (reference sequence). The chain's CDR3 is CASSSHMNTGELFF. In DNA, the CDR3 is TGCGCCAGCAGTTCCCACATGAACACCGGGGAGCTGTTTTTT.

The CDR3 coding sequence is TGCGCCAGCAGCCTACGGACTAGCGGGGTCTACAATGAGCAGTTCTTC. It translates to CASSLRTSGVYNEQFF. The gene calls are TRBV5-1 and TRBJ2-1; 12 bases line up with TRBD2. CDR3 length: 16 residues. Looked up from germline, CDR1 is SGHRS and CDR2 is YFSETQ. Germline trimming cut 4 bases from V and 3 bases from J; bases unmatched to any gene: 5. The variable domain in full, completed from reference TRBV5-1 and TRBJ2-1, reads KAGVTQTPRYLIKTRGQQVTLSCSPISGHRSVSWYQQTPGQGLQFLFEYFSETQRNKGNFPGRFSGRQFSNSRSEMNVSTLELGDSALYLCASSLRTSGVYNEQFFGPGTRLTVL.

In this sample, this clone turned up once. The V and J genes are TRBV28 and TRBJ1-6, with 9 bases identical to TRBD1. V lost 6 bases to trimming and J lost 8 bases; unmatched junction nucleotides: 5. Germline CDR1 and CDR2: MDHEN and SYDVKM. The CDR3 is made up of 14 amino acids. This chain's CDR3 is CASRWDRAYSPLHF. The CDR3 DNA is TGTGCCAGCAGATGGGACAGGGCTTATTCACCCCTCCACTTT.

V gene TRBV3-1 (or the pseudogene TRBV3-2) combines with J gene TRBJ1-5; TRBD1 matches at 8 bases. The germline V gene has CDR1 LGHDT and CDR2 YNNKEL (reference sequence). With 1 base clipped from V and 5 bases from J, the junction kept 1 base outside the gene matches. The CDR3 runs to 14 residues. This chain's CDR3 is CASSQGQGYQPQHF. The CDR3 bases are TGTGCCAGCAGCCAAGGACAGGGGTATCAGCCCCAGCATTTT.

This clone was observed a handful of times. The chain has TRBV6-2 or TRBV6-3 and TRBJ2-7, with 9 positions matching TRBD2. J lost 2 bases, V lost 4 bases, and 6 bases had no gene match. This CDR3 has 15 residues. The germline gives CDR1 MNHEY, CDR2 SVGEGT. The CDR3 spells CASSSAGGGPYEQYF. Here the CDR3 DNA reads TGTGCCAGCAGTTCGGCGGGAGGGGGGCCCTACGAGCAGTACTTC.

The gene calls are TRBV6-2 or TRBV6-3 and TRBJ1-4; 9 bases match TRBD1. J was trimmed by 5 bases and V by 6 bases; bases with no gene match: 13. CDR1 is MNHEY, CDR2 SVGEGT, per germline. CDR3 size: 17 residues. The CDR3 region is CASSNLISGQGNEKLFF. In DNA, the CDR3 is TGTGCCAGCAGCAATCTGATCAGTGGACAGGGGAATGAAAAACTGTTTTTT.

This chain connects TRBV18 to TRBJ2-1, with 8 positions matching TRBD2. CDR1 and CDR2 from the germline V gene are KGHSH and LQKENI. Trimming cost V 4 bases and J 3 bases; bases outside gene matches: 2. This CDR3 is 14 amino acids long. CDR3 sequence (DNA): TGTGCCAGCTCACTAGCGGGACTCTACAATGAGCAGTTCTTC. Translated: CASSLAGLYNEQFF. Variable domain in full (rest from reference TRBV18 and TRBJ2-1): NAGVMQNPRHLVRRRGQEARLRCSPMKGHSHVYWYRQLPEEGLKFMVYLQKENIIDESGMPKERFSAEFPKEGPSILRIQQVVRGDSAAYFCASSLAGLYNEQFFGPGTRLTVL.

The V call is TRBV4-1, the J call TRBJ2-7, with D possibly being TRBD1 (5 bases). This CDR3 comprises 13 residues. Germline values: CDR1 MGHRA, CDR2 YSYEKL. Trimming left V 3 bases short and J 6 bases short, with 12 bases between. Here the CDR3 DNA reads TGCGCCAGCAGCCACCTAGACAGAGCCGAGCAGTACTTC. Translating it yields CASSHLDRAEQYF.

The rearrangement links TRBV30 to TRBJ2-6, with no clear D. Germline CDR1 is GTSNPN and CDR2 is SVGIG (reference sequence). The length of the CDR3 is 15 residues. V lost 0 bases and J lost 0, with 6 bases in between. The DNA for the CDR3 is TGTGCCTGGAGTGTACAGACCTCTGGGGCCAACGTCCTGACTTTC. The encoded protein is CAWSVQTSGANVLTF.

This clone showed up just once. V and J are TRBV28 and TRBJ2-5; 8 bases line up with TRBD1. CDR1 is MDHEN, CDR2 SYDVKM, per germline. V lost 6 bases and J lost 5; bases outside the gene matches: 8. The CDR3 runs 14 residues. The CDR3 nucleotides read TGTGCCAGCAGCCACGACAGGGGTAGGGAGACCCAGTACTTC. Translating it yields CASSHDRGRETQYF.

V gene TRBV5-1 combines with J gene TRBJ1-1; D unresolved. The germline gives CDR1 SGHRS, CDR2 YFSETQ. Trimming took 6 bases from V and 1 from J, leaving 13 bases between them. This CDR3 is 14 amino acids long. Here the CDR3 DNA reads TGCGCCAGCACCCAGGCACCTTCGAACACTGAAGCTTTCTTT. Its translation: CASTQAPSNTEAFF. The complete variable domain, with remaining parts taken from reference TRBV5-1 and TRBJ1-1, reads KAGVTQTPRYLIKTRGQQVTLSCSPISGHRSVSWYQQTPGQGLQFLFEYFSETQRNKGNFPGRFSGRQFSNSRSEMNVSTLELGDSALYLCASTQAPSNTEAFFGQGTRLTVV.

The rearrangement joins TRBV28 to TRBJ1-5, with TRBD1 identical over 10 bases. CDR1 is MDHEN, CDR2 SYDVKM, per germline. V shed 6 bases and J 2 bases; nucleotides not matched to a gene: 1. CDR3 length: 14 amino acids. CDR3 sequence reads: CASRGTGGNQPQHF. In nucleotides, the CDR3 is TGTGCCAGCAGGGGGACAGGGGGCAATCAGCCCCAGCATTTT.

The DNA of the CDR3 is TGCAGCGTTGATCCGGGTGACTCTCCTGAAGCTTTCTTT. This sequence encodes CSVDPGDSPEAFF. This sequence joins TRBV29-1 and TRBJ1-1; D unresolved. This CDR3 has 13 amino acids. V lost 3 bases to trimming and J lost 6 bases, with 14 bases between them. Germline values: CDR1 SQVTM, CDR2 ANQGSEA.

The chain uses TRBV10-3 and TRBJ2-7; 8 bases are shared with TRBD1. This CDR3 is built from 12 residues. J gave up 7 bases and V 7 bases, and 6 bases lay outside the gene matches. In germline, CDR1 is ENHRY, CDR2 SYGVKD. The CDR3 region has the DNA TGTGCCATCATGCAGGGGGCGGGAGAGCAGTACTTC. Its translation is CAIMQGAGEQYF.

The V call is TRBV3-1 (or the pseudogene TRBV3-2), the J call TRBJ1-2, with 7 positions matching TRBD1. The CDR3 is 14 amino acids. V trimming: 5 bases; J trimming: 0 bases; junction bases outside the gene matches: 3. Germline V gene lookup returns CDR1 LGHDT and CDR2 YNNKEL (reference sequence). The CDR3 nucleotides are TGTGCCAGCAGCTACAGGGGAGCTAACTATGGCTACACCTTC. Translating gives CASSYRGANYGYTF.

The V gene is TRBV19, the J gene TRBJ2-5; the match to TRBD1 covers 9 bases. Germline assignment: CDR1 LNHDA and CDR2 SQIVND (reference sequence). Germline trimming cut 10 bases from V and 2 bases from J; bases unmatched to any gene: 11. The CDR3 covers 15 residues. In DNA, the CDR3 is TGTGCCACCGGGGACAGGGCGGACCTACAAGAGACCCAGTACTTC. Its translation: CATGDRADLQETQYF.

The rearrangement joins TRBV9 to TRBJ2-7; perhaps TRBD2 as D (6 bases). The CDR3 length is 13 residues. Germline CDR1 SGDLS, CDR2 YYNGEE. Trimming took 4 bases from V and 6 from J, leaving 14 bases between them. The CDR3 DNA is TGTGCCAGCAGCCCGGGGGTAGCCGCCGAGCAGTACTTC. Its protein is CASSPGVAAEQYF.

The chain uses TRBV12-3 or TRBV12-4 and TRBJ2-7, with D perhaps matching TRBD2 (5 bases). CDR3 size: 13 residues. Trimming removed 6 bases at V and 0 bases at J, with 9 bases between. The CDR3 DNA follows: TGTGCCAGCAGGTTACTAGGCTCCTACGAGCAGTACTTC. Translated, it gives CASRLLGSYEQYF.

This chain joins TRBV5-1 and TRBJ1-4, with a weak D call TRBD1 (6 bases). The CDR3 is made up of 14 amino acids. Trimming shortened V by 0 bases and J by 17 bases, and 20 bases separated the two germline ends. Germline V lookup: CDR1 SGHRS, CDR2 YFSETQ. Here the CDR3 DNA reads TGCGCCAGCAGCTTGGGACAGGAGTATGAAAACCTCTTTTTT. Translated, it gives CASSLGQEYENLFF.

The rearrangement links TRBV5-6 to TRBJ2-5; D not resolved. The length of the CDR3 is 14 residues. V dropped 0 bases and J dropped 7 bases, with 13 bases sitting between them. Germline V gene sequence: CDR1 SGHDT, CDR2 YYEEEE. For the CDR3, the DNA is TGTGCCAGCAGCTTGGAACGGGTCCTGGGGACCCAGTACTTC. Residues: CASSLERVLGTQYF.

The DNA of the CDR3 is TGTGCCAGCACCCATTATAGGGGTGAAGGGACTGAAGCTTTCTTT. Translated, it gives CASTHYRGEGTEAFF. The chain carries TRBV28 and TRBJ1-1, with a weak D call TRBD1 (5 bases). This CDR3 contains 15 residues. Germline CDR1 MDHEN, CDR2 SYDVKM. V dropped 7 bases and J dropped 5 bases, with 20 bases sitting between them.

For the CDR3, the DNA is TGTGCCAGCAGCCACTTAAGTTTCTCGGACAGGGGGTCCTACAATGAGCAGTTCTTC. This translates into CASSHLSFSDRGSYNEQFF. The gene calls are TRBV3-1 (or the pseudogene TRBV3-2) and TRBJ2-1, with TRBD1 matching over 10 bases. The CDR3 length is 19 residues. Trimming at V came to 3 bases and at J to 1 base, leaving 12 bases not matched to a gene. Germline loops: CDR1 LGHDT, CDR2 YNNKEL (reference sequence).

This clone was detected once. This chain connects TRBV5-1 to TRBJ1-4; TRBD1 matches at 7 bases. V was pared by 2 bases and J by 10 bases, with 20 bases of the junction left unmatched. CDR3 size: 18 residues. Germline CDR1 and CDR2: SGHRS and YFSETQ. CDR3 sequence reads: CASSFWGPSGTDATKLFF. CDR3 DNA sequence: TGCGCCAGCAGCTTTTGGGGACCCTCCGGGACAGACGCCACAAAACTGTTTTTT.

CDR3 residues: CASNPGNYGYTF. For the CDR3, the DNA is TGTGCCAGCAACCCAGGCAACTATGGCTACACCTTC. J is TRBJ1-2 and V is TRBV7-6; unclear D gene. CDR3 size: 12 residues. Per germline, CDR1 SGHVS and CDR2 FNYEAQ. V was shortened by 7 bases and J by 2 bases, with 8 bases between the two germline ends.

The chain is built from TRBV19 and TRBJ2-5; D uncertain. This CDR3 is built from 14 residues. Germline CDR1 reads LNHDA; CDR2 reads SQIVND (reference sequence). V lost 5 bases and J lost 2, with 12 bases in between. The CDR3 region is CASSLQETQETQYF. CDR3 nucleotide sequence: TGTGCCAGTAGTTTACAAGAGACTCAAGAGACCCAGTACTTC.

The chain is built from TRBV12-3 or TRBV12-4 and TRBJ1-5; D is possibly TRBD1 (5 bases). The germline V and J ends were trimmed by 1 base and 4 bases, with 5 bases remaining between them. The CDR3 covers 13 residues. Here the CDR3 reads CASSLGQNQPQHF. In nucleotides, the CDR3 is TGTGCCAGCAGTTTAGGACAGAATCAGCCCCAGCATTTT.